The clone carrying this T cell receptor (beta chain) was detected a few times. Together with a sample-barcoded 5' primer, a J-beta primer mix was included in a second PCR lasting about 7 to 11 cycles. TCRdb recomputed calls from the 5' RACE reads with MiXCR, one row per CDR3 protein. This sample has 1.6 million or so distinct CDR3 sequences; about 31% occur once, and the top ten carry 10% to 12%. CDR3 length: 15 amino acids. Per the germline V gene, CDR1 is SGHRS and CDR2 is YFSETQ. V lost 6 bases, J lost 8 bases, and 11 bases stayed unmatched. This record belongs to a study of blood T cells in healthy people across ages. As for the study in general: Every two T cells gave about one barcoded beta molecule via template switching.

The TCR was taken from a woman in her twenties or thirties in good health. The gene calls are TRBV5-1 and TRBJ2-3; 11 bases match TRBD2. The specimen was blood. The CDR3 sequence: CASTPTSGAGGTQYF. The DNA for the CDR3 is TGCGCCAGCACGCCGACTAGCGGGGCCGGAGGTACGCAGTATTTT.